This TCR beta chain stems from a study of breast tumors, draining lymph nodes, adjacent tissues. MiXCR, applied by TCRdb to the multiplex PCR reads, yields one record per CDR3 protein. The sample records around 140,000 distinct CDR3 sequences, 20% to 25% being singletons. As regards this clonotype: A read error is possible here, since a much larger clone lies one base away.

Samples came from axillary lymph nodes draining the breast cancer. CDR3 length equals 12 residues. CDR1 LNHNV and CDR2 YYDKDF come from the germline V gene (reference sequence). V was shortened by 8 bases and J by 7 bases, with 15 bases between the two germline ends. The source material was axillary lymph node tissue. This TCR derives from a female donor with breast cancer. Some clones in this sample may be carry-over from other donors' samples. The V and J genes are TRBV15 and TRBJ2-7, with a tentative D call TRBD1 (6 bases). In nucleotides, the CDR3 is TGTGCCACCGGGGGTCCTAGGGGGGAGCAGTACTTC. This sequence encodes CATGGPRGEQYF.